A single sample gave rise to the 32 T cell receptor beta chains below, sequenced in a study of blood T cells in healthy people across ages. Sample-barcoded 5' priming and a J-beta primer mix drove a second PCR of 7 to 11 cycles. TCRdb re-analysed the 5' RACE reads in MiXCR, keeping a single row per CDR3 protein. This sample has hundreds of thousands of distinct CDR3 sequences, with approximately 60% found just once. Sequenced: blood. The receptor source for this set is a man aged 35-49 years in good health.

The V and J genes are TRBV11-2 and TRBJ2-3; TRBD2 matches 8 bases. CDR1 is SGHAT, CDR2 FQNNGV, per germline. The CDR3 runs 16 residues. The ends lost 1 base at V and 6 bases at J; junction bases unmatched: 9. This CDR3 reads CASSLGVAGRADTQYF. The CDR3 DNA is TGTGCCAGCAGCTTAGGGGTAGCGGGACGGGCGGATACGCAGTATTTT.

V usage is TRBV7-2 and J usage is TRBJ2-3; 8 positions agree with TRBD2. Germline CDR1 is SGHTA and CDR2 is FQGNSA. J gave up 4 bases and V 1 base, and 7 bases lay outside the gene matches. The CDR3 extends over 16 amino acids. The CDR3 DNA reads TGTGCCAGCAGCTTAGTGGCGGGGGGAAGGTCAGATACGCAGTATTTT. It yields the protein CASSLVAGGRSDTQYF.

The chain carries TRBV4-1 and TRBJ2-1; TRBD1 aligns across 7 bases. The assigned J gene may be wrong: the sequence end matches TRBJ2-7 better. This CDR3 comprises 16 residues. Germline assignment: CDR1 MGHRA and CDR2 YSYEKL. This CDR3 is CASSIMTGSSYNEQYF. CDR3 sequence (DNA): TGCGCCAGCAGCATTATGACAGGGAGCTCCTACAATGAGCAGTACTTC.

The CDR3 is CASSETGGIGQPQHF. DNA of the CDR3: TGCGCCAGCAGTGAGACAGGGGGCATCGGACAGCCCCAGCATTTT. The rearrangement links TRBV5-1 to TRBJ1-5, with 10 positions matching TRBD1. This CDR3 has 15 amino acids. CDR1 is SGHRS and CDR2 is YFSETQ in the germline V gene. Trimming removed 5 bases from V and 7 bases from J; junction bases left unmatched: 9.

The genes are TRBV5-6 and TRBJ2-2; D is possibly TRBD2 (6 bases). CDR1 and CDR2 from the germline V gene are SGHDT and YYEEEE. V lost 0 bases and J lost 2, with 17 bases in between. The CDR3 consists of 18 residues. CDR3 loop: CASSLEFEGGKNTGELFF. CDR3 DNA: TGTGCCAGCAGCTTGGAATTCGAAGGCGGGAAAAACACCGGGGAGCTGTTTTTT.

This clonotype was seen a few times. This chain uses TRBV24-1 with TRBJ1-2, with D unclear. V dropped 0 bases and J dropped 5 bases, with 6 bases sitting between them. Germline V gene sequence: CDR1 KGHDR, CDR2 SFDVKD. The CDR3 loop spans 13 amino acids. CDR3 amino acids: CATSDLWGYGYTF. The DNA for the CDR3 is TGTGCCACCAGTGATTTGTGGGGATATGGCTACACCTTC.

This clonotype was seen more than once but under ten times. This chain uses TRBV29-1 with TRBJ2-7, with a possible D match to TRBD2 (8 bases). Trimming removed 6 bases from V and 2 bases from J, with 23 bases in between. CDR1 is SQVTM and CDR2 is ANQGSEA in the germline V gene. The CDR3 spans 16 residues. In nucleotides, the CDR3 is TGCAGCGTACCCGGGAGGGGGACAGATCAACCCTACGAGCAGTACTTC. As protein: CSVPGRGTDQPYEQYF.

CDR3 protein: CASSPDGYSYEQYF. CDR3 DNA sequence: TGTGCCAGCAGCCCGGACGGATACTCCTACGAGCAGTACTTC. The J gene is TRBJ2-7, the V gene TRBV6-1; no definite D call. Looked up from germline, CDR1 is MNHNS and CDR2 is SASEGT. This CDR3 spans 14 amino acids. V dropped 6 bases and J dropped 0 bases, with 12 bases sitting between them.

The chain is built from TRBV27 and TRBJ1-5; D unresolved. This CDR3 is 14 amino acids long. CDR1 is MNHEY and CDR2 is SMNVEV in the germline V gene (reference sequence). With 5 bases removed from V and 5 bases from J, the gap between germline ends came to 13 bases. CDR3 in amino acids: CASSRGSGYQPQHF. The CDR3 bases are TGTGCCAGCAGTAGAGGCTCGGGGTATCAGCCCCAGCATTTT.

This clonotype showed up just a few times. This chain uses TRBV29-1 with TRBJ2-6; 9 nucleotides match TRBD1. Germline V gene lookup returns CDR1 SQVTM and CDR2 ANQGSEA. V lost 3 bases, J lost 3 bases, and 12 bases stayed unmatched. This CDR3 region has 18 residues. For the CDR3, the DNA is TGCAGCGTTGAGGTCGGGGACAGGGAGTCGGTTGGGGCCAACGTCCTGACTTTC. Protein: CSVEVGDRESVGANVLTF.

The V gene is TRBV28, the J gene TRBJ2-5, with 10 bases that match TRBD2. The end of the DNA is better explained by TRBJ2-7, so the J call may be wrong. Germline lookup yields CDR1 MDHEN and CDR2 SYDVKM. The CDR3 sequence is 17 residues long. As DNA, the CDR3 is TGTGCCAGCAGCCGCCCCCTGAGACTAGCGGGTACCTACGAGCAGTACTTC. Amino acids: CASSRPLRLAGTYEQYF.

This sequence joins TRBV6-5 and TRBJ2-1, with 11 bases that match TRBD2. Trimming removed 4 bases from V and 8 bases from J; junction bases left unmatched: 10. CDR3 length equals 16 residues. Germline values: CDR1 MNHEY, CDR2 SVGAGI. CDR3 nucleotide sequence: TGTGCCAGCAGTTTAGCGGGAGGGCCTGGTCGAGATGAGCAGTTCTTC. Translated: CASSLAGGPGRDEQFF.

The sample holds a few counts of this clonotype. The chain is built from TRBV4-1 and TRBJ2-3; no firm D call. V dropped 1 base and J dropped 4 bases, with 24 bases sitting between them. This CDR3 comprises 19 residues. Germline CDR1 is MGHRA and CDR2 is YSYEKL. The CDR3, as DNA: TGCGCCAGCAGCCAAGTTCAAGATGGAGATTTTGGGCGCGCAGATACGCAGTATTTT. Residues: CASSQVQDGDFGRADTQYF.

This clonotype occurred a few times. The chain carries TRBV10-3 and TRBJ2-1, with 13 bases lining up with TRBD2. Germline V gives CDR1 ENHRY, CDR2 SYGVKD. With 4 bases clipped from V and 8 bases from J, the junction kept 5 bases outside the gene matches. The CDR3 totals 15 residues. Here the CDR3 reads CAISGTSGSLDEQFF. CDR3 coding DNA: TGTGCCATCAGTGGGACTAGCGGGAGTCTGGATGAGCAGTTCTTC.

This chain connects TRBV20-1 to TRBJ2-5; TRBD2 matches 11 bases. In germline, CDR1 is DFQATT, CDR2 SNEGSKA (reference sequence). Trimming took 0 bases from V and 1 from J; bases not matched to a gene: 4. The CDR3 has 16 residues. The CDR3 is CSARDLAGGPQETQYF. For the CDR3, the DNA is TGCAGTGCTAGAGACCTAGCGGGGGGACCCCAAGAGACCCAGTACTTC.

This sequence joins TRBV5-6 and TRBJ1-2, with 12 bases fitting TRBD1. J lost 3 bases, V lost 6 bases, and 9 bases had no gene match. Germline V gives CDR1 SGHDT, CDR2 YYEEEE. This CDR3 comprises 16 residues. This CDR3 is CASTRDRGLRDYGYTF. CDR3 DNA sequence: TGTGCCAGCACCCGGGACAGGGGGCTTCGTGACTATGGCTACACCTTC.

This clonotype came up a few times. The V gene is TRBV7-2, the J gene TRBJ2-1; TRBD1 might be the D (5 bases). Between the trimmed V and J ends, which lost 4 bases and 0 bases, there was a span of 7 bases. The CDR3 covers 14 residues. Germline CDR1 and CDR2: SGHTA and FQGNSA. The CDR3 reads CASSSDNSYNEQFF. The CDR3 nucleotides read TGTGCCAGCAGCTCGGACAACTCCTACAATGAGCAGTTCTTC.

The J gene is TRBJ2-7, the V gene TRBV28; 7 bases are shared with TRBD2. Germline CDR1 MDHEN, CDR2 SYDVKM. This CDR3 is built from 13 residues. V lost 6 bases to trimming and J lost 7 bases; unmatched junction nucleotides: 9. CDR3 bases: TGTGCCAGCAGACTAGCGAGCTACAATGAGCAGTACTTC. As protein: CASRLASYNEQYF.

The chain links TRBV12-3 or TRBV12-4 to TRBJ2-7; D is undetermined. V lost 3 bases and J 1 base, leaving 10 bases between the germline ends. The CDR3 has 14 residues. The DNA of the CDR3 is TGTGCCAGCAGTTTTATTTTAGATTCCTACGAGCAGTACTTC. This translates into CASSFILDSYEQYF.

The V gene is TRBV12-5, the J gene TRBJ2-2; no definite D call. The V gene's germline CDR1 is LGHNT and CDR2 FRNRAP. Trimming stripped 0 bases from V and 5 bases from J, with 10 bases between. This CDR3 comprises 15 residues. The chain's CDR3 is CASGLVPAATGELFF. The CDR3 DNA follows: TGTGCTAGTGGTTTGGTACCGGCAGCTACCGGGGAGCTGTTTTTT.

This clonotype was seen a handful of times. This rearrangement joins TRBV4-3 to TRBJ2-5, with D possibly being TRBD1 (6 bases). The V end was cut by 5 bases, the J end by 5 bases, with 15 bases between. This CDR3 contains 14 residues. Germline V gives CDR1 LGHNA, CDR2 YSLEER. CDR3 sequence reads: CASSAAGAGETQYF. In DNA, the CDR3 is TGCGCCAGCAGCGCCGCAGGGGCGGGTGAGACCCAGTACTTC.

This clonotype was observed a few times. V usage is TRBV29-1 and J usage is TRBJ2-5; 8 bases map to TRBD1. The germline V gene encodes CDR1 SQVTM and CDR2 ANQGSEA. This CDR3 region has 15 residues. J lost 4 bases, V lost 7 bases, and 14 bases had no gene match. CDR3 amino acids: CSAVSGQGGLETQYF. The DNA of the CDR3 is TGCAGCGCAGTCTCCGGACAGGGAGGTTTAGAGACCCAGTACTTC.

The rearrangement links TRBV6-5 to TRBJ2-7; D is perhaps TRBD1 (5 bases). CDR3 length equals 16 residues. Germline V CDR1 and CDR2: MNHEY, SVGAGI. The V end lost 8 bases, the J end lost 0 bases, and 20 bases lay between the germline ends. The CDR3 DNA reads TGTGCCAGCCAGAGTCCGACAGCCCTGAGCTCCTACGAGCAGTACTTC. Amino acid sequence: CASQSPTALSSYEQYF.

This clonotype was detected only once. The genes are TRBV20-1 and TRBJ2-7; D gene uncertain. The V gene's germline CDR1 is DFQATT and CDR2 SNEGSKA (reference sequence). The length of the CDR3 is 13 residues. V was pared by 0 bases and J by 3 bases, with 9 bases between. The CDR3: CSARDLGSYEQYF. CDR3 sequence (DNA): TGCAGTGCTAGAGATCTGGGCAGCTACGAGCAGTACTTC.

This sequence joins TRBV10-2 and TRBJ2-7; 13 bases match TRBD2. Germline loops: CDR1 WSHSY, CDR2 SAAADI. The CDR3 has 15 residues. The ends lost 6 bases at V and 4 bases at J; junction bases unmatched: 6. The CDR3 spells CASRTGTSGMYEQYF. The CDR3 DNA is TGCGCCAGCAGAACCGGGACTAGCGGGATGTACGAGCAGTACTTC.

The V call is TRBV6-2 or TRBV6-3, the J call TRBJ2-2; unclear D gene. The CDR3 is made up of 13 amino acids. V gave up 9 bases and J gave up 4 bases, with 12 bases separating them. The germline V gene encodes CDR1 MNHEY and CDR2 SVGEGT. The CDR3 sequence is CASDRLGTGELFF. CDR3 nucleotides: TGTGCCAGTGATAGACTGGGCACCGGGGAGCTGTTTTTT.

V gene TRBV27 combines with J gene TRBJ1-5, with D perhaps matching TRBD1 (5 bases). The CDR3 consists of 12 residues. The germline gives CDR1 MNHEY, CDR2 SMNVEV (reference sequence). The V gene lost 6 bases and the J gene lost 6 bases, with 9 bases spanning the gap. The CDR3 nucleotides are TGTGCCAGCAGCGGGCAGGGTCAGCCCCAGCATTTT. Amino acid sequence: CASSGQGQPQHF.

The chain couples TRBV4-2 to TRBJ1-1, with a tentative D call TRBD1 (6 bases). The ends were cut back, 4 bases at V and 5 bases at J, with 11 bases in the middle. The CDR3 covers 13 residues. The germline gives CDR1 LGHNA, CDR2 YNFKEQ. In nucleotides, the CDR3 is TGTGCCAGCAGCCGCGTTGGACAGACTGAAGCTTTCTTT. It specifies CASSRVGQTEAFF.

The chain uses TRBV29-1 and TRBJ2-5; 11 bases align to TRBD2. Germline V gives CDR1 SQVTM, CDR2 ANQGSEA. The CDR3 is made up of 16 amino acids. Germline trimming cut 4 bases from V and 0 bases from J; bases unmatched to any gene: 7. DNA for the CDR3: TGCAGCGTTGGGCAGACTAGCGGGGTATACCAAGAGACCCAGTACTTC. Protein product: CSVGQTSGVYQETQYF.

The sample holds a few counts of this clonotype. This CDR3 reads CASRGPRGRENIQYF. CDR3 in DNA: TGTGCCAGCAGGGGACCCAGGGGGAGGGAAAACATTCAGTACTTC. The chain is built from TRBV6-6 and TRBJ2-4; D is possibly TRBD1 or TRBD2 (7 bases each). The CDR3 is made up of 15 amino acids. Trimming shortened V by 6 bases and J by 5 bases, and 17 bases separated the two germline ends. Germline assignment: CDR1 MNHNY and CDR2 SVGAGI (reference sequence).

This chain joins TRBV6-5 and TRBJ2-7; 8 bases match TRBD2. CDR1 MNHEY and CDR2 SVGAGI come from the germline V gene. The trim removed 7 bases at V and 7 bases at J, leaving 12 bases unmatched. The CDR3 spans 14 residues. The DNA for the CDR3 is TGTGCCAGCAAAGCGGGAGTAACTTACAATGAGCAGTACTTC. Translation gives CASKAGVTYNEQYF.

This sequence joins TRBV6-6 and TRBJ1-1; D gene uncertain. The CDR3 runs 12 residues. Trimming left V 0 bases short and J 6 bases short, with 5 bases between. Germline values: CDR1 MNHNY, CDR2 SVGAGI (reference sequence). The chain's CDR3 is CASSYSVAEAFF. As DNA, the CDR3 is TGTGCCAGCAGTTACTCGGTTGCTGAAGCTTTCTTT.